The T cell receptor (beta chain) described here comes from a study of T cells after yellow fever vaccination. V lost 4 bases to trimming and J lost 4 bases, with 14 bases between them. This CDR3 spans 15 amino acids. Germline lookup yields CDR1 DFQATT and CDR2 SNEGSKA (reference sequence). TCRdb used MiXCR to reprocess the 5' RACE reads, holding one entry per CDR3 protein. The sample consists of 300,000 to 350,000 distinct CDR3 sequences, around a tenth of them appearing once. In this sample, this clonotype turned up a few times. This chain connects TRBV20-1 to TRBJ1-6, with unresolved D. The specimen was CD4+ T cells sorted from PBMCs, collected 45 days after the yellow fever booster vaccination. The TCR originated in a man between 18 and 35 years old who received the YFV17D yellow fever vaccine. CDR3 region: CSATRASLYNSPLHF. The CDR3 coding sequence is TGCAGTGCTACCCGGGCGTCACTTTATAATTCACCCCTCCACTTT.